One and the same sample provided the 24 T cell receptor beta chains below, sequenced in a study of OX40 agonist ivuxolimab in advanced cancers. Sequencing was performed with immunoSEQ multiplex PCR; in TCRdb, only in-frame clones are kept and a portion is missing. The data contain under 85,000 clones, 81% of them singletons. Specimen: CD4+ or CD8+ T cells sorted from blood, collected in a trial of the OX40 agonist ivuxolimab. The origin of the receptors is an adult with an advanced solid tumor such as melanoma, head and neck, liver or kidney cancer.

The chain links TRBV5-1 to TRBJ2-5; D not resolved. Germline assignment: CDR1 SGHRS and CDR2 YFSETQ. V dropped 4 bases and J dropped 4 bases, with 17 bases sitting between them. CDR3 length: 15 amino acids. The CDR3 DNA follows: TGCGCCAGCAGCACTGGACCGGCCTCGGGAGAGACCCAGTACTTC. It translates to CASSTGPASGETQYF.

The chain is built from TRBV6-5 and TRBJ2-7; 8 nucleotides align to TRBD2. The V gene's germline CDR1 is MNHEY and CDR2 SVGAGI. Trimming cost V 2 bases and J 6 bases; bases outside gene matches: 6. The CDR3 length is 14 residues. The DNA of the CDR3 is TGTGCCAGCAGTTACGGCGGGGGGCAAGGCGAGCAGTACTTC. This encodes CASSYGGGQGEQYF.

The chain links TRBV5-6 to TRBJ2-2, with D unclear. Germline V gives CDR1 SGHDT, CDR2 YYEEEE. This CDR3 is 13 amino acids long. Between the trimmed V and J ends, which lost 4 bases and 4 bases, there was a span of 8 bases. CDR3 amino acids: CASSLVGTGELFF. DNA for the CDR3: TGTGCCAGCAGCCTGGTAGGCACCGGGGAGCTGTTTTTT.

CDR3 protein: CASNGGGSYNEQFF. The CDR3 region has the DNA TGTGCCTCCAACGGGGGCGGCTCCTACAATGAGCAGTTCTTC. The rearrangement uses TRBV5-8 and TRBJ2-1; D may correspond to TRBD1 or TRBD2 (6 bases each). The CDR3 runs 14 residues. The V gene lost 10 bases and the J gene lost 0 bases, with 14 bases spanning the gap. Per the germline V gene, CDR1 is SGHTS and CDR2 is YDEGEE.

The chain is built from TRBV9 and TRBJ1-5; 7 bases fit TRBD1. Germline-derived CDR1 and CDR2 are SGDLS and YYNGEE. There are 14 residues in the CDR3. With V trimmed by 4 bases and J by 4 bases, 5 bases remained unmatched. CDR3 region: CASSLGQLNQPQHF. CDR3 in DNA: TGTGCCAGCAGCCTGGGACAGCTAAATCAGCCCCAGCATTTT.

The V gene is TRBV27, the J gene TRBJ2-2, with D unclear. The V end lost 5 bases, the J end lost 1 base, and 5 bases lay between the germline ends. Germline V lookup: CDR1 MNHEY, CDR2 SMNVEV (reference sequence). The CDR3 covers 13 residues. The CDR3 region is CASSIQNTGELFF. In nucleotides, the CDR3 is TGTGCCAGCAGTATCCAGAACACCGGGGAGCTGTTTTTT.

The CDR3 sequence: CASSIDTDGNTIYF. The CDR3 DNA sequence: TGTGCCAGTAGTATAGACACGGATGGAAACACCATATATTTT. The chain carries TRBV19 and TRBJ1-3; D gene uncertain. The V gene lost 0 bases and the J gene lost 3 bases, with 6 bases spanning the gap. The germline gives CDR1 LNHDA, CDR2 SQIVND (reference sequence). This CDR3 has 14 amino acids. Based on the CDR3 plus reference TRBV19 and TRBJ1-3, the full variable domain is DGGITQSPKYLFRKEGQNVTLSCEQNLNHDAMYWYRQDPGQGLRLIYYSQIVNDFQKGDIAEGYSVSREKKESFPLTVTSAQKNPTAFYLCASSIDTDGNTIYFGEGSWLTVV.

CDR3 sequence reads: CASSIRNTGELFF. In DNA, the CDR3 is TGTGCCAGCAGTATCCGGAACACCGGGGAGCTGTTTTTT. V usage is TRBV5-6 and J usage is TRBJ2-2; no clear D gene. V was trimmed by 5 bases and J by 1 base, leaving 6 bases between them. The CDR3 covers 13 residues. Germline-derived CDR1 and CDR2 are SGHDT and YYEEEE. The full variable domain, in which reference TRBV5-6 and TRBJ2-2 provide the parts outside the CDR3, is DAGVTQSPTHLIKTRGQQVTLRCSPKSGHDTVSWYQQALGQGPQFIFQYYEEEERQRGNFPDRFSGHQFPNYSSELNVNALLLGDSALYLCASSIRNTGELFFGEGSRLTVL.

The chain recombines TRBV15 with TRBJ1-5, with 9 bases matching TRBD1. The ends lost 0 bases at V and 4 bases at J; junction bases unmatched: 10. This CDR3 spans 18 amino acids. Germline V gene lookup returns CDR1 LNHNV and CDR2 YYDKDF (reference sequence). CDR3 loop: CATSRDLADRGRNQPQHF. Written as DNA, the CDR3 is TGTGCCACCAGCAGAGATCTTGCGGACAGGGGAAGAAATCAGCCCCAGCATTTT.

CDR3 coding DNA: TGTGCCAGTAGTATTGGAGTGGACGGGGCCAACGTCCTGACTTTC. This codes for CASSIGVDGANVLTF. The rearrangement uses TRBV19 and TRBJ2-6; no definite D call. In germline, CDR1 is LNHDA, CDR2 SQIVND (reference sequence). This CDR3 contains 15 residues. Trimming removed 3 bases at V and 4 bases at J, with 10 bases between.

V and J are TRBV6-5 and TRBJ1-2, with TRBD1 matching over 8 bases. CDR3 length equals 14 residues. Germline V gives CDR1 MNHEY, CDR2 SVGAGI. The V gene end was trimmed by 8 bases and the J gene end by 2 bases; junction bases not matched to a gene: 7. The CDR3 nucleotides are TGTGCCAGCGGCCAACAGGGGGTGAACTATGGCTACACCTTC. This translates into CASGQQGVNYGYTF.

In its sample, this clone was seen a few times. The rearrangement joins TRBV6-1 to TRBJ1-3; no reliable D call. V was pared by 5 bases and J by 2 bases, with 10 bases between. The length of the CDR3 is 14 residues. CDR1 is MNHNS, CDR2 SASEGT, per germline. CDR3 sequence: CASSRAGTGNTIYF. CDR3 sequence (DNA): TGTGCCAGCAGTAGGGCGGGGACTGGAAACACCATATATTTT.

DNA of the CDR3: TGTGCCAGCAGGACAAGAACAGCGTATGGCTACACCTTC. Amino acid sequence: CASRTRTAYGYTF. The chain joins TRBV6-6 to TRBJ1-2; D ambiguous. V gave up 6 bases and J gave up 5 bases, with 13 bases separating them. Per the germline V gene, CDR1 is MNHNY and CDR2 is SVGAGI (reference sequence). CDR3 size: 13 residues.

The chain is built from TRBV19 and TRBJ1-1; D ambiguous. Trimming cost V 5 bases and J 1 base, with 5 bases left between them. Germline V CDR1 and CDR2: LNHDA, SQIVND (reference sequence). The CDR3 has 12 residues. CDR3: CASSAWNTEAFF. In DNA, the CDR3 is TGTGCCAGTAGTGCCTGGAACACTGAAGCTTTCTTT.

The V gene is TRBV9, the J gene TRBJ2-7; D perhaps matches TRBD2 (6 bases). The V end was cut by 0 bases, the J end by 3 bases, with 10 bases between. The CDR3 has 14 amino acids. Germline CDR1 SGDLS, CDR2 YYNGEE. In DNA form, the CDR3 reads TGTGCCAGCAGCGTAGATGGCGGGGACTACGAGCAGTACTTC. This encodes CASSVDGGDYEQYF.

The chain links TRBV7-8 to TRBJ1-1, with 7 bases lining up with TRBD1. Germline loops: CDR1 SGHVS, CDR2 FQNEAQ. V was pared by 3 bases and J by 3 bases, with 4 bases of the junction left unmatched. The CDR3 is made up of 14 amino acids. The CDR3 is CASSLRDRDTEAFF. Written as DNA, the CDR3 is TGTGCCAGCAGCTTGAGAGACAGGGACACTGAAGCTTTCTTT.

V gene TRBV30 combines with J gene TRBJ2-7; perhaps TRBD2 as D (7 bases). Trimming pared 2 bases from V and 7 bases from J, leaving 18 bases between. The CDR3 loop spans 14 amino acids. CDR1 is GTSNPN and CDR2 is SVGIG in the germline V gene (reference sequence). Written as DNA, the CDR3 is TGTGCCTGGAGTAGGGGGGGCTCTTCGGCTGAGCAGTACTTC. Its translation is CAWSRGGSSAEQYF.

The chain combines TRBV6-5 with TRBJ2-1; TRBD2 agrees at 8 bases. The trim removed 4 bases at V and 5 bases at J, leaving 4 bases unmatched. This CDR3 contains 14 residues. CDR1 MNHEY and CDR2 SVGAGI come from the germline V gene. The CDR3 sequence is CASSSGGINNEQFF. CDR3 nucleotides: TGTGCCAGCAGTTCGGGAGGGATCAACAATGAGCAGTTCTTC.

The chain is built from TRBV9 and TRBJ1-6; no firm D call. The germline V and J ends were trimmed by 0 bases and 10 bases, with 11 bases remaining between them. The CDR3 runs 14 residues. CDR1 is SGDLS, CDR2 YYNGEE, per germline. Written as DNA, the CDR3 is TGTGCCAGCAGCGTAGATAACCTAAACTCACCCCTCCACTTT. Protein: CASSVDNLNSPLHF.

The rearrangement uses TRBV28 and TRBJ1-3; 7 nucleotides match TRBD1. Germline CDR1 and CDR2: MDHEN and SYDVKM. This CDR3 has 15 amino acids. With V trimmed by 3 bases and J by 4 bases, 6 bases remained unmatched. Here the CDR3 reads CASSFLGGSGNTIYF. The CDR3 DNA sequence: TGTGCCAGCAGTTTTTTAGGGGGCTCGGGAAACACCATATATTTT.

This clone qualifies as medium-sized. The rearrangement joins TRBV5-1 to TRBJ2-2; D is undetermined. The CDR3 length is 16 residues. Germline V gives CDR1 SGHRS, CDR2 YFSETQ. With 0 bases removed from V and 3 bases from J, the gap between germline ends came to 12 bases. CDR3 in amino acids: CASSLGYPQDTGELFF. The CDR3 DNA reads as TGCGCCAGCAGCTTGGGGTATCCCCAGGACACCGGGGAGCTGTTTTTT. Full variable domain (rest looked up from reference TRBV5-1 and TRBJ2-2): KAGVTQTPRYLIKTRGQQVTLSCSPISGHRSVSWYQQTPGQGLQFLFEYFSETQRNKGNFPGRFSGRQFSNSRSEMNVSTLELGDSALYLCASSLGYPQDTGELFFGEGSRLTVL.

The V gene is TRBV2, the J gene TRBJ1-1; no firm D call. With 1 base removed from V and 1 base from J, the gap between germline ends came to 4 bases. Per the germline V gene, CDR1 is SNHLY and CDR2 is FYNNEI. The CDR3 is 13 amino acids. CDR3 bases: TGTGCCAGCAGTGAAGAGGCGAACACTGAAGCTTTCTTT. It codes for CASSEEANTEAFF.

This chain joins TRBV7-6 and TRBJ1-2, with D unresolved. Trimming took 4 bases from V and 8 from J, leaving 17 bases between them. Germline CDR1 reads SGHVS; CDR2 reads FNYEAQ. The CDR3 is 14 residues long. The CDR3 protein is CASSSYGTRWGYTF. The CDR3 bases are TGTGCCAGCAGCTCTTACGGAACCCGGTGGGGCTACACCTTC.

The CDR3 is CATSRPGTQAQQYF. In DNA form, the CDR3 reads TGTGCCACCAGCAGACCCGGGACTCAAGCACAGCAGTACTTC. The V gene is TRBV15, the J gene TRBJ2-7, with D maybe TRBD2 (6 bases). The CDR3 sequence is 14 residues long. Looked up from germline, CDR1 is LNHNV and CDR2 is YYDKDF (reference sequence). V dropped 2 bases and J dropped 8 bases, with 16 bases sitting between them.